This T cell receptor beta chain was profiled in a study of blood T cell repertoires in COVID-19. Study background: Samples came from the United States, Italy and Spain, spanning acute and convalescent COVID-19. Sources were T cells, B-cell-depleted T cells, or PBMCs; the material itself was cDNA or gDNA.

Patients from Seattle were sampled longitudinally, starting during active infection. Per the authors' pipeline: Amplification with reference gene primers provided the estimates of nucleated cell counts. Using immunoSEQ multiplex PCR, the repertoire was profiled, and TCRdb retains in-frame clones only, with some absent. V, J and clone size are taken as reported in that table, and D and trimming were inferred from the DNA itself. The sample includes under 200,000 clones, around 76% of them seen just once. This clone came up a few times. There are 18 residues in the CDR3. V lost 3 bases and J lost 5; bases outside the gene matches: 9. Germline V gene sequence: CDR1 MNHEY, CDR2 SVGEGT.

The sequencing input was peripheral blood. The TCR comes from a woman in her sixties with COVID-19, enrolled during active disease. The V gene is TRBV6-2 or TRBV6-3, the J gene TRBJ2-4, with 14 bases that match TRBD2. In DNA, the CDR3 is TGTGCCAGCAGTTATCCGACTAGCGGGAGGGCCGGGCAAAACATTCAGTACTTC. Protein product: CASSYPTSGRAGQNIQYF.